This T cell receptor beta chain came from a study of identical twins. Overall study results and limits: With monozygotic twins, out-of-frame TCR alpha sharing exceeded what models estimated.

All donors comprised healthy Caucasians. The germline gives CDR1 SGHTA, CDR2 FQGNSA. V was trimmed by 0 bases and J by 2 bases, leaving 14 bases between them. There are 16 residues in the CDR3. MiXCR, run by TCRdb on the 5' RACE reads, gives a single entry per CDR3 protein. The table shows 450,000 or so distinct CDR3 sequences, with 20% to 25% occurring only once. This clonotype came up a few times. The antigen is unknown. This sample was shared with a second study, whose subject was T cells expressing NK-cell markers. From that report: Roughly 1.0-7.0% of CD8+ T cells in about six donors belonged to dominant NKG2C+ clonotypes.

The sequencing input was CD4+ T cells sorted from blood. The chain carries TRBV7-2 and TRBJ2-7; TRBD1 or TRBD2 may be the D gene (6 bases each). This receptor was obtained from a woman aged 18-29 years in good health. Here the CDR3 reads CASSLAVGGETYEQYF. The CDR3 nucleotides are TGTGCCAGCAGCTTAGCGGTCGGGGGCGAAACCTACGAGCAGTACTTC. The whole variable domain, filled in from reference TRBV7-2 and TRBJ2-7, reads GAGVSQSPSNKVTEKGKDVELRCDPISGHTALYWYRQSLGQGLEFLIYFQGNSAPDKSGLPSDRFSAERTGGSVSTLTIQRTQQEDSAVYLCASSLAVGGETYEQYFGPGTRLTVT.